The 10 T cell receptor beta chains listed next were all sequenced from one sample in a study of T cell repertoires in cytomegalovirus infection. What these receptors recognize is not known. TCRdb used MiXCR to reprocess the reads, holding one entry per CDR3 protein. This sample carries around 300,000 distinct CDR3 sequences, 25% of them seen once, and the ten largest clones take 13%. Sequenced here: cultured PBMCs, sampled from culture after CMV antigen stimulation. These TCRs come from a human donor in good health (CMV status not recorded). Some clones in this sample may be carry-over from other donors' samples.

This clonotype occurred a few times. The genes are TRBV27 and TRBJ2-5, with 7 bases matching TRBD2. This CDR3 contains 15 residues. From germline, CDR1 is MNHEY and CDR2 SMNVEV (reference sequence). The V segment lost 5 bases and the J segment 6 bases; nucleotides outside the gene matches: 12. CDR3 sequence (DNA): TGTGCCAGCAGTCCACGGCTGGGGGGGGGGAAGACCCAGTACTTC. Translated: CASSPRLGGGKTQYF.

This clonotype was recorded at least ten times. The chain uses TRBV24-1 and TRBJ2-3; perhaps TRBD2 as D (5 bases). The CDR3 extends over 13 amino acids. CDR1 is KGHDR, CDR2 SFDVKD, per germline. Trimming took 9 bases from V and 6 from J, leaving 15 bases between them. CDR3 sequence reads: CATEEWETDTQYF. CDR3 nucleotide sequence: TGTGCCACCGAAGAGTGGGAGACGGATACGCAGTATTTT.

This clonotype came up once. This may come from a read error, since a much larger clone is one base off. The chain carries TRBV7-2 and TRBJ1-2; D is ambiguous. CDR3 length: 17 residues. The V end was cut by 3 bases, the J end by 1 base, with 18 bases between. Germline CDR1 SGHTA, CDR2 FQGNSA. CDR3 nucleotides: TGTGCCAGCAGCTTCCTGACTGCCGCACCTATTAACTATGGCTACACCTTC. It yields the protein CASSFLTAAPINYGYTF.

This clonotype was found a few times. The junction shows a germline mismatch at one end, possibly a read error. The V and J genes are TRBV6-1 and TRBJ1-5; TRBD1 is a possible D gene (6 bases). This CDR3 spans 14 amino acids. Germline CDR1 MNHNS, CDR2 SASEGT. The CDR3 sequence: CASGDSGDNQPQHF. The CDR3 DNA sequence: TGTGCCAGCGGTGATTCAGGGGACAATCAGCCCCAGCATTTT.

This clonotype showed up just a few times. V gene TRBV6-2 or TRBV6-3 combines with J gene TRBJ2-7; the match to TRBD1 covers 11 bases. Germline V gene sequence: CDR1 MNHEY, CDR2 SVGEGT. The ends lost 7 bases at V and 4 bases at J; junction bases unmatched: 6. This CDR3 comprises 14 residues. The CDR3 protein is CASNGQGAEYEQYV. CDR3 nucleotide sequence: TGTGCCAGCAACGGACAGGGGGCTGAGTACGAGCAGTACGTC.

At least ten counts were recorded for this clonotype. J is TRBJ2-2 and V is TRBV7-2; D unclear. CDR3 size: 14 residues. Trimming took off 5 bases at V and 0 bases at J, with 7 bases between the two ends. Germline V gene data show CDR1 as SGHTA and CDR2 as FQGNSA. CDR3 nucleotide sequence: TGTGCCAGCAGCCCCAGATCGAACACCGGGGAGCTGTTTTTT. It specifies CASSPRSNTGELFF.

Of note for this clonotype: One end of the junction does not line up with germline, which may come from a read error. The rearrangement links TRBV7-2 to TRBJ2-2; either TRBD1 or TRBD2 may fit D (6 bases each). Germline V CDR1 and CDR2: SGHTA, FQGNSA. CDR3 size: 16 residues. CDR3 sequence (DNA): TGTGACAGCAGCTCAGGGGTAGCGGCTAACACCGGGGAGCTGTTTTTT. This sequence encodes CDSSSGVAANTGELFF.

This clonotype was seen a few times. The chain carries TRBV12-3 or TRBV12-4 and TRBJ2-6; 11 bases map to TRBD1. V lost 9 bases and J lost 0; bases outside the gene matches: 4. This CDR3 region has 16 residues. CDR3: CASRGTGGSGANVLTF. DNA for the CDR3: TGTGCCAGTAGGGGGACAGGGGGCTCTGGGGCCAACGTCCTGACTTTC.

This chain joins TRBV11-2 and TRBJ2-1, with a tentative D call TRBD2 (6 bases). The germline V gene encodes CDR1 SGHAT and CDR2 FQNNGV. Trimming shortened V by 3 bases and J by 7 bases, and 13 bases separated the two germline ends. The CDR3 runs to 14 residues. CDR3 sequence reads: CASSFVAERNEQFF. The CDR3, as DNA: TGTGCCAGCAGCTTTGTAGCGGAGAGGAATGAGCAGTTCTTC.

This clonotype was seen at least ten times. The chain uses TRBV7-6 and TRBJ2-7; 10 nucleotides align to TRBD2. The germline V gene has CDR1 SGHVS and CDR2 FNYEAQ. With V trimmed by 5 bases and J by 1 base, 5 bases remained unmatched. The CDR3 totals 15 residues. DNA of the CDR3: TGTGCCAGCAGCACTAGCGGGATAGGGTCCTACGAGCAGTACTTC. Protein: CASSTSGIGSYEQYF. Supplemented by reference TRBV7-6 and TRBJ2-7, the full variable domain reads GAGVSQSPRYKVTKRGQDVALRCDPISGHVSLYWYRQALGQGPEFLTYFNYEAQQDKSGLPNDRFSAERPEGSISTLTIQRTEQRDSAMYRCASSTSGIGSYEQYFGPGTRLTVT.